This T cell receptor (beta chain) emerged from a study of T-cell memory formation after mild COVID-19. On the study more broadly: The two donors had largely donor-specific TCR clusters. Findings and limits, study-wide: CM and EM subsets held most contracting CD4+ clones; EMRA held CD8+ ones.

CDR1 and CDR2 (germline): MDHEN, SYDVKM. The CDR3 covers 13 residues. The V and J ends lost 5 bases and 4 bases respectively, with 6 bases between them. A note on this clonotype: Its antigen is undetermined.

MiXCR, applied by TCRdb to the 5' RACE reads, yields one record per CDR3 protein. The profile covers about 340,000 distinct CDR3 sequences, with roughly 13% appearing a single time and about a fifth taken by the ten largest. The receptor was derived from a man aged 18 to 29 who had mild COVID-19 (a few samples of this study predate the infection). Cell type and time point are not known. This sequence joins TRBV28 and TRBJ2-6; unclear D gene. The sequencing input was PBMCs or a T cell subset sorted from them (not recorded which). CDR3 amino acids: CASSRVGANVLTF. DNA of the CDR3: TGTGCCAGCAGTAGGGTCGGGGCCAACGTCCTGACTTTC.